The entry below gives a single T cell receptor beta chain sequence along with its context. Its antigen is not identified. Following autologous stem cell transplantation, relapse occurred in every patient, and exposure to brentuximab vedotin varied. The data stem from a study of PD-1 blockade in classical Hodgkin lymphoma. The assay was immunoSEQ multiplex PCR, and TCRdb's table has in-frame clones only and misses some. The table lists roughly 23,000 clones, about 71% of them singletons. Germline CDR1 is MNHEY and CDR2 is SVGAGI. Trimming took 0 bases from V and 4 from J, leaving 12 bases between them. The length of the CDR3 is 16 residues. The study's findings and limits: Newly diagnosed patients reportedly trailed healthy donors in baseline TCR diversity. Anyone who began nivolumab under 1 year after ASCT was excluded. Lower baseline TCR diversity marked trial partial responders and progressors.

This receptor was identified in a human donor with classical Hodgkin lymphoma. The gene calls are TRBV6-5 and TRBJ2-2; tentatively, D is TRBD1 (6 bases). Sample: peripheral blood mononuclear cells (PBMCs), taken at baseline. The CDR3 DNA follows: TGTGCCAGCAGTTACTCGACAGGTAGAGGCACCGGGGAGCTGTTTTTT. The encoded protein is CASSYSTGRGTGELFF.